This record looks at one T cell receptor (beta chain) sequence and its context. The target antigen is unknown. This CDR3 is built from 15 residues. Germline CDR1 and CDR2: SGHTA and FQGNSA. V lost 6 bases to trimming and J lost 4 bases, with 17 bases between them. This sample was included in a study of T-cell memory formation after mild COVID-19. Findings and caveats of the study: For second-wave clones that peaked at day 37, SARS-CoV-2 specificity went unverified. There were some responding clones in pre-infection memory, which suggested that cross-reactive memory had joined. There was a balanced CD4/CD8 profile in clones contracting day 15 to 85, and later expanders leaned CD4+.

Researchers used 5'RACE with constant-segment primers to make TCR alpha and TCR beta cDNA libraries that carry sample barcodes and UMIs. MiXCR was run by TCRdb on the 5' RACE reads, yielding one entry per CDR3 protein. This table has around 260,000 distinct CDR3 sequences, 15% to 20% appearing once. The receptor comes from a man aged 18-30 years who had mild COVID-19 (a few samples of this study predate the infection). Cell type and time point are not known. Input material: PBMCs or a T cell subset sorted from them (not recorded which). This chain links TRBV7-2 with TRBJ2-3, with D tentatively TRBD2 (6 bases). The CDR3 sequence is CASRDRDSAADTQYF. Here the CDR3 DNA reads TGTGCCAGCAGGGACCGGGACTCCGCGGCAGATACGCAGTATTTT.